These T cell receptor beta chains were read from a single sample in a study of PD-L1 blockade in urothelial cancer. Sequenced by immunoSEQ multiplex PCR; TCRdb stores in-frame clones only, minus some. The sample has 50,000 to 60,000 clones; more than 75% are singletons. Sequencing used PBMCs, obtained around atezolizumab (anti-PD-L1) treatment. These receptors all stem from a man aged 60 to 69 with urothelial cancer. CDR3s include the opening cysteine and the closing phenylalanine or tryptophan. The D gene is left open where the match is weak. Clone sizes are given selectively: once, few, many, or a class where the clone is expanded.

clone size,J gene,V gene,D gene,CDR3 protein,CDR3 DNA
.,TRBJ1-4,TRBV5-1,.,CASSLTLSGNEKLFF,TGCGCCAGCAGCTTGACCCTTTCGGGGAATGAAAAACTGTTTTTT
.,TRBJ2-3,TRBV9,TRBD2,CASSVEGGGADTQYF,TGTGCCAGCAGCGTAGAGGGCGGGGGGGCTGATACGCAGTATTTT
.,TRBJ2-3,TRBV19,.,CASSTQGLDTQYF,TGTGCCAGTAGTACCCAGGGGTTAGATACGCAGTATTTT
.,TRBJ2-2,TRBV7-2,TRBD1,CASSLVGTGVHGELFF,TGTGCCAGCAGCTTAGTTGGGACAGGGGTCCACGGGGAGCTGTTTTTT
few,TRBJ1-1,TRBV2,.,CASSEADGGATEAFF,TGTGCCAGCAGTGAAGCTGATGGGGGGGCCACTGAAGCTTTCTTT
.,TRBJ2-5,TRBV20-1,.,CSASLSQTQYF,TGCAGTGCTAGTCTGAGCCAAACCCAGTACTTC
.,TRBJ1-5,TRBV5-1,.,CASSPGLEDNQPQHF,TGCGCCAGCAGCCCCGGGTTGGAAGACAATCAGCCCCAGCATTTT
.,TRBJ1-1,TRBV7-9,TRBD1,CASSSRDRENTEAFF,TGTGCCAGCAGCTCGAGGGACAGAGAGAACACTGAAGCTTTCTTT
.,TRBJ1-1,TRBV7-3,TRBD1,CASSRGTGGIPEAFF,TGTGCCAGCAGCCGGGGGACAGGGGGCATCCCTGAAGCTTTCTTT
.,TRBJ2-1,TRBV4-2,TRBD2,CASSQMGTSGTYNEQFF,TGTGCCAGCAGCCAGATGGGGACTAGCGGTACCTACAATGAGCAGTTCTTC
.,TRBJ2-7,TRBV15,TRBD2,CATSILWTGTSGELDEQYF,TGTGCCACCAGCATCCTATGGACCGGGACTAGCGGGGAGCTCGACGAGCAGTACTTC
once,TRBJ1-6,TRBV5-1,.,CASSLEGMMDSPLHF,TGCGCCAGCAGCTTGGAGGGGATGATGGATTCACCCCTCCACTTT
.,TRBJ1-2,TRBV28,.,CASSPYYYGYTF,TGTGCCAGCAGTCCTTACTACTATGGCTACACCTTC
.,TRBJ2-7,TRBV6-5,.,CASSPLLYEQYF,TGTGCCAGCAGCCCCCTACTCTACGAGCAGTACTTC
.,TRBJ2-4,TRBV19,.,CASSIGAAIAKNIQYF,TGTGCCAGTAGTATCGGAGCGGCAATAGCCAAAAACATTCAGTACTTC
.,TRBJ2-7,TRBV2,TRBD1,CASRDPGQFYEQYF,TGTGCCAGCAGGGACCCGGGACAGTTCTACGAGCAGTACTTC
.,TRBJ2-3,TRBV6-6,TRBD2,CASSYVSGGPGDTQYF,TGTGCCAGCAGTTACGTTTCGGGGGGGCCGGGCGATACGCAGTATTTT
few,TRBJ2-5,TRBV28,.,CASSPSGRGETQYF,TGTGCCAGCAGTCCCTCCGGGAGAGGGGAGACCCAGTACTTC
few,TRBJ1-5,TRBV7-2,TRBD1,CASSWTGYSNQPQHF,TGTGCCAGCAGCTGGACAGGGTATAGCAATCAGCCCCAGCATTTT
.,TRBJ2-1,TRBV5-6,.,CASSPPSWGGASNEQFF,TGTGCCAGCAGCCCCCCAAGTTGGGGGGGGGCGTCCAATGAGCAGTTCTTC
.,TRBJ1-1,TRBV2,.,CASSEGGTEAFF,TGTGCCAGCAGTGAGGGAGGGACTGAAGCTTTCTTT
.,TRBJ2-5,TRBV18,.,CASSPPGLAETQYF,TGTGCCAGCTCACCACCAGGTCTAGCTGAGACCCAGTACTTC
few,TRBJ2-7,TRBV10-2,.,CASRETGYEQYF,TGCGCCAGCAGGGAGACTGGTTACGAGCAGTACTTC
.,TRBJ1-2,TRBV2,TRBD1,CASRDRQGGNYGYTF,TGTGCCAGCAGGGACCGACAGGGGGGTAACTATGGCTACACCTTC
few,TRBJ2-3,TRBV2,.,CASKDRIGTDTQYF,TGTGCCAGCAAAGACAGGATTGGCACAGATACGCAGTATTTT
.,TRBJ1-5,TRBV5-1,TRBD1,CASSSGQGTQPQHF,TGCGCCAGCAGCTCTGGACAGGGAACTCAGCCCCAGCATTTT
.,TRBJ1-3,TRBV19,.,CASSLTFSGNTIYF,TGTGCCAGTAGTTTGACATTCTCTGGAAACACCATATATTTT
.,TRBJ1-5,TRBV19,.,CASSMITGLSQPQHF,TGTGCCAGTAGTATGATAACAGGGCTGAGCCAGCCCCAGCATTTT
.,TRBJ1-2,TRBV28,TRBD1,CASRTGGSGYTF,TGTGCCAGCAGGACAGGGGGCTCTGGCTACACCTTC
.,TRBJ2-2,TRBV7-9,.,CASSPGLGELFF,TGTGCCAGCAGCCCGGGTTTGGGGGAGCTGTTTTTT
.,TRBJ1-1,TRBV5-1,.,CASSLDPSSMNTEAFF,TGCGCCAGCAGCTTGGACCCGAGCTCCATGAACACTGAAGCTTTCTTT
.,TRBJ2-1,TRBV9,.,CASSVDFSSYNEQFF,TGTGCCAGCAGCGTAGATTTTAGCTCCTACAATGAGCAGTTCTTC
.,TRBJ2-5,TRBV9,.,CASSAPPGETQYF,TGTGCCAGCAGCGCCCCCCCCGGGGAGACCCAGTACTTC
once,TRBJ1-3,TRBV7-2,TRBD1,CASSLGGQSRGNTIYF,TGTGCCAGCAGCTTAGGGGGACAGTCGAGGGGAAACACCATATATTTT
.,TRBJ1-4,TRBV18,.,CASSPLGLRSEGEKLFF,TGTGCCAGCTCACCACTGGGACTCCGATCGGAGGGGGAAAAACTGTTTTTT
once,TRBJ2-2,TRBV7-9,.,CASSLLQELTGELFF,TGTGCCAGCAGCTTATTACAGGAACTCACCGGGGAGCTGTTTTTT
.,TRBJ1-1,TRBV29-1,TRBD1,CSVVGGAGTEAFF,TGCAGCGTTGTAGGGGGCGCGGGCACTGAAGCTTTCTTT
.,TRBJ2-7,TRBV7-8,.,CASSFESQGQYEQYF,TGTGCCAGCAGCTTTGAAAGTCAGGGCCAGTACGAGCAGTACTTC
.,TRBJ2-7,TRBV6-1,TRBD1,CASSLRDSGYEQYF,TGTGCCAGCAGCCTCCGGGACAGTGGCTACGAGCAGTACTTC
.,TRBJ1-1,TRBV2,.,CASSGNRNLNTEAFF,TGTGCCAGCAGTGGGAACAGGAACCTGAACACTGAAGCTTTCTTT
.,TRBJ1-2,TRBV28,.,CAGGDNYNYGYTF,TGTGCCGGGGGGGACAACTATAACTATGGCTACACCTTC
.,TRBJ2-3,TRBV11-3,.,CASSPPDTQYF,TGTGCCAGCAGCCCCCCGGATACGCAGTATTTT
once,TRBJ2-5,TRBV15,TRBD2,CATSAGGRQETQYF,TGTGCCACCTCAGCGGGGGGGCGTCAAGAGACCCAGTACTTC
.,TRBJ2-1,TRBV5-4,.,CASSSTPSVNEQFF,TGTGCCAGCAGCTCGACGCCGAGCGTCAATGAGCAGTTCTTC
.,TRBJ1-5,TRBV29-1,TRBD1,CSVWTGPELPQHF,TGCAGCGTGTGGACAGGGCCAGAGTTGCCCCAGCATTTT
.,TRBJ1-2,TRBV9,.,CASSVDGRAYYGYTF,TGTGCCAGCAGCGTAGATGGCAGGGCTTACTATGGCTACACCTTC
few,TRBJ1-2,TRBV25-1,.,CATEASSNYGYTF,TGTGCCACCGAGGCGTCATCTAACTATGGCTACACCTTC
.,TRBJ1-4,TRBV19,TRBD1,CASSIGRGQATNEKLFF,TGTGCCAGTAGTATAGGACGGGGACAGGCAACTAATGAAAAACTGTTTTTT
.,TRBJ2-3,TRBV5-6,TRBD2,CASRPSGRATDTQYF,TGTGCCAGCAGGCCTAGCGGGAGGGCCACGGATACGCAGTATTTT
.,TRBJ2-3,TRBV15,.,CATSEWRITDTQYF,TGTGCCACTTCCGAGTGGAGGATCACAGATACGCAGTATTTT
.,TRBJ1-1,TRBV7-9,TRBD1,CASSLVTGGNTEAFF,TGTGCCAGCAGCTTAGTAACAGGGGGCAACACTGAAGCTTTCTTT
.,TRBJ2-3,TRBV5-1,.,CASSLEQLTDTQYF,TGCGCCAGCAGCTTGGAGCAACTCACAGATACGCAGTATTTT
.,TRBJ2-3,TRBV5-1,.,CASSPRGDTQYF,TGCGCCAGCAGTCCTCGCGGAGATACGCAGTATTTT
.,TRBJ1-2,TRBV6-6,.,CASSSDGGHGYTF,TGTGCCAGCAGTTCCGACGGGGGGCACGGCTACACCTTC
.,TRBJ1-1,TRBV28,.,CASSLQGATNTEAFF,TGTGCCAGCAGTTTACAGGGCGCTACGAACACTGAAGCTTTCTTT
.,TRBJ2-7,TRBV5-6,.,CASSLVGRSTFSYEQYF,TGTGCCAGCAGCTTGGTTGGCAGGTCCACTTTCTCCTACGAGCAGTACTTC
.,TRBJ1-2,TRBV18,.,CASSPKLDSDSYGYTF,TGTGCCAGCTCACCCAAACTGGACAGCGACAGCTATGGCTACACCTTC